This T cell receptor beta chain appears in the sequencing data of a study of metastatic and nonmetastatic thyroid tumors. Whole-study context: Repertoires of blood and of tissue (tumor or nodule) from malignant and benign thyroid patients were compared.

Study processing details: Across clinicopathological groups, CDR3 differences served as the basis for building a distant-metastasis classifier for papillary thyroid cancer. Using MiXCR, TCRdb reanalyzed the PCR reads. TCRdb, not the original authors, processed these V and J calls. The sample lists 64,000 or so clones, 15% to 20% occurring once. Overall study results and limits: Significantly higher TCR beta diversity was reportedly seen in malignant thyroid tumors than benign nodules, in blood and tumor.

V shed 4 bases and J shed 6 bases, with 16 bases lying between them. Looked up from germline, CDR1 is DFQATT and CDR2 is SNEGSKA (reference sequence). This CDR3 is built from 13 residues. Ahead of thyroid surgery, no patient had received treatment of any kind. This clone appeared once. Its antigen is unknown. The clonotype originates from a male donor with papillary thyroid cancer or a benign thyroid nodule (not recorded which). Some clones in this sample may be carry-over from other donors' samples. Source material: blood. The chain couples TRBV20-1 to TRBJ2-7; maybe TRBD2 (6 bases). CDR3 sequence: CSATPRVEGEQYF. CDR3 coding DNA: TGCAGTGCTACCCCTCGGGTGGAGGGCGAGCAGTACTTC.